Presented here are 27 T cell receptor beta chains from one specimen sequenced in a study of CD8+CD57+ T cells in acquired aplastic anemia. Genomic DNA templated the TCR beta VDJ and CDR3 profiling. A single record per CDR3 protein comes from TCRdb applying MiXCR to the reads. The table shows tens of thousands of distinct CDR3 sequences, with approximately 45% occurring only once. The specimen was sorted CD4+, CD8+, or CD8+CD57+ T cells (not recorded which) from PBMCs. The receptors were sampled from a human donor in good health, serving as a control.

This clonotype was seen more than once but under ten times. CDR3 protein: CSVFVRGTTDTQYF. As DNA, the CDR3 is TGCAGCGTTTTTGTGCGGGGGACAACAGATACGCAGTATTTT. The chain joins TRBV29-1 to TRBJ2-3; the D gene is possibly TRBD2 (7 bases). Germline V lookup: CDR1 SQVTM, CDR2 ANQGSEA. This CDR3 is 14 amino acids long. V dropped 5 bases and J dropped 3 bases, with 15 bases sitting between them.

This clonotype was picked up many times. The rearrangement joins TRBV19 to TRBJ1-1; TRBD1 is a possible D gene (6 bases). V dropped 4 bases and J dropped 1 base, with 22 bases sitting between them. Germline V gene lookup returns CDR1 LNHDA and CDR2 SQIVND (reference sequence). This CDR3 has 18 residues. The CDR3 DNA reads TGTGCCAGTAGTACAAACCCAGGGGTGGGCCCCCGGAACACTGAAGCTTTCTTT. The encoded protein is CASSTNPGVGPRNTEAFF.

The chain recombines TRBV6-1 with TRBJ2-7, with D possibly matching TRBD1 (6 bases). The CDR3 runs to 14 residues. Germline V gene data show CDR1 as MNHNS and CDR2 as SASEGT. Trimming shortened V by 5 bases and J by 6 bases, and 17 bases separated the two germline ends. CDR3 loop: CASSPGTPRLEQYF. The CDR3 DNA follows: TGTGCCAGCAGTCCCGGGACACCACGACTCGAGCAGTACTTC.

The chain is built from TRBV24-1 and TRBJ2-3, with 8 bases fitting TRBD1. V trimming: 3 bases; J trimming: 1 base; junction bases outside the gene matches: 2. Per germline, CDR1 KGHDR and CDR2 SFDVKD. There are 15 residues in the CDR3. CDR3 nucleotides: TGTGCCACCAGTGATCAGGGACAGGGCACAGATACGCAGTATTTT. Residues: CATSDQGQGTDTQYF.

The chain has TRBV7-1 and TRBJ2-3, with TRBD2 matching over 9 bases. TRBV7-1 is noted as an ORF with a role that remains uncertain. The CDR3 is 21 amino acids. J was trimmed by 2 bases and V by 3 bases; bases with no gene match: 21. Here the CDR3 reads CASSSIKTGTSFTPFTDTQYF. CDR3 coding DNA: TGTGCCAGCAGCTCTATCAAAACCGGGACTAGCTTTACCCCATTCACAGATACGCAGTATTTT.

This clonotype has only a few counts. The chain has TRBV19 and TRBJ2-1; 7 nucleotides align to TRBD1. Germline V gene data show CDR1 as LNHDA and CDR2 as SQIVND (reference sequence). This CDR3 comprises 15 residues. Germline trimming cut 2 bases from V and 4 bases from J; bases unmatched to any gene: 5. The CDR3 DNA is TGTGCCAGTAGTATAAGTGGGACAGATTACAATGAGCAGTTCTTC. It yields the protein CASSISGTDYNEQFF.

This clonotype has ten or more counts. The chain carries TRBV9 and TRBJ1-5; 7 bases align to TRBD1. Germline assignment: CDR1 SGDLS and CDR2 YYNGEE. The CDR3 extends over 14 amino acids. Trimming cost V 1 base and J 7 bases; bases outside gene matches: 5. For the CDR3, the DNA is TGTGCCAGCAGCGTAACAGGGGCGGGCCAGCCCCAGCATTTT. It encodes CASSVTGAGQPQHF.

Concerning this clonotype itself: A read error is possible here, since a much larger clone lies one base away. This sequence joins TRBV6-1 and TRBJ1-5; 7 nucleotides agree with TRBD1. Germline assignment: CDR1 MNHNS and CDR2 SASEGT. There are 15 residues in the CDR3. The CDR3 is CAGSRHGQANQPQHF. DNA of the CDR3: TGTGCCGGCAGCCGCCACGGACAGGCTAATCAGCCCCAGCATTTT.

J is TRBJ1-2 and V is TRBV24-1; no clear D gene. Trimming cost V 3 bases and J 6 bases, with 19 bases left between them. Germline CDR1 reads KGHDR; CDR2 reads SFDVKD. The CDR3 is 16 amino acids. CDR3 coding DNA: TGTGCCACCAGTGATCCAGTCGCCACAGATGAGGATGGCTACACCTTC. Protein sequence: CATSDPVATDEDGYTF.

In this sample, this clonotype turned up many times. This chain uses TRBV2 with TRBJ2-1; no clear D. The CDR3 sequence is 16 residues long. The germline V gene encodes CDR1 SNHLY and CDR2 FYNNEI. Deletions cut 1 base from V and 1 base from J, with 11 bases between. CDR3 protein: CASSEEGQRSYNEQFF. Written as DNA, the CDR3 is TGTGCCAGCAGTGAAGAGGGCCAGAGATCCTACAATGAGCAGTTCTTC.

This clonotype was picked up many times. This chain joins TRBV29-1 and TRBJ2-2; TRBD1 aligns across 8 bases. J gave up 5 bases and V 0 bases, and 5 bases lay outside the gene matches. CDR1 and CDR2 from the germline V gene are SQVTM and ANQGSEA. This CDR3 is 15 amino acids long. The CDR3 DNA sequence: TGCAGCGTTGAAGATTCAAGGACAGGGACCGGGGAGCTGTTTTTT. This translates into CSVEDSRTGTGELFF.

This clonotype was seen a few times. The chain uses TRBV4-2 and TRBJ2-1; D possibly uses TRBD1 or TRBD2 (5 bases each). Trimming pared 8 bases from V and 3 bases from J, leaving 17 bases between. The germline CDR1 and CDR2 sequences are LGHNA and YNFKEQ. This CDR3 has 15 amino acids. CDR3 sequence reads: CASPGTRGDYNEQFF. CDR3 nucleotide sequence: TGTGCCAGCCCCGGAACGAGGGGAGACTACAATGAGCAGTTCTTC.

The chain employs TRBV9 and TRBJ2-1, with TRBD1 matching 11 bases. The CDR3 loop spans 14 amino acids. Germline V CDR1 and CDR2: SGDLS, YYNGEE. J gave up 0 bases and V 7 bases, and 0 bases lay outside the gene matches. The CDR3, as DNA: TGTGCCAGCGGACAGGGGGCCTCCTACAATGAGCAGTTCTTC. This encodes CASGQGASYNEQFF.

This chain joins TRBV3-1 and TRBJ1-2; D unresolved. Germline V gene data show CDR1 as LGHDT and CDR2 as YNNKEL (reference sequence). The CDR3 extends over 13 amino acids. V was pared by 5 bases and J by 10 bases, with 17 bases between. In nucleotides, the CDR3 is TGTGCCAGCAGCACGGCGGAGCTAAGCGACTACACCTTC. Its translation is CASSTAELSDYTF.

CDR3 protein: CATSRAGANYEQYF. The CDR3 coding sequence is TGTGCCACCAGCAGAGCAGGGGCTAACTACGAGCAGTACTTC. The V call is TRBV15, the J call TRBJ2-7, with D tentatively TRBD1 (6 bases). Germline-derived CDR1 and CDR2 are LNHNV and YYDKDF (reference sequence). The CDR3 contains 14 residues. The V gene lost 1 base and the J gene lost 3 bases, with 10 bases spanning the gap.

The J gene is TRBJ1-1, the V gene TRBV6-5; D may be TRBD1 (6 bases). Trimming shortened V by 3 bases and J by 8 bases, and 19 bases separated the two germline ends. The germline V gene has CDR1 MNHEY and CDR2 SVGAGI. This CDR3 has 15 amino acids. The CDR3 DNA reads as TGTGCCAGCAGTTATTCGGGGGCAGGCCTCCAGGAAGCTTTCTTT. This gives the protein CASSYSGAGLQEAFF.

This clonotype was observed a single time. The chain recombines TRBV15 with TRBJ2-7; the match to TRBD1 covers 9 bases. The end of the DNA fits TRBJ2-1 better, so the J call may be wrong. There are 15 residues in the CDR3. The germline gives CDR1 LNHNV, CDR2 YYDKDF (reference sequence). In DNA, the CDR3 is TGTGCCACCAGCATAGGGGGACAGGGTCGGGGTGAGCAGTTCTTC. Translated: CATSIGGQGRGEQFF.

Worth noting for this clonotype: One end of the junction fails to match germline, which may point to a read error. V and J are TRBV7-2 and TRBJ2-3; no clear D. In germline, CDR1 is SGHTA, CDR2 FQGNSA. CDR3 length: 14 residues. In nucleotides, the CDR3 is TGTGCCGGCAGCAACAGAATAAACCCAGATACGCAGTATTTT. Translation gives CAGSNRINPDTQYF.

There are many counts of this clonotype. The rearrangement joins TRBV20-1 to TRBJ1-1; unclear D gene. Germline V gene sequence: CDR1 DFQATT, CDR2 SNEGSKA (reference sequence). The CDR3 spans 11 residues. Trimming stripped 6 bases from V and 1 base from J, with 6 bases between. This chain's CDR3 is CSASRNTEAFF. CDR3 sequence (DNA): TGCAGTGCCTCACGGAACACTGAAGCTTTCTTT.

V is TRBV2 and J is TRBJ1-6; TRBD1 agrees at 9 bases. Germline V gene lookup returns CDR1 SNHLY and CDR2 FYNNEI. The V segment lost 6 bases and the J segment 7 bases; nucleotides outside the gene matches: 13. The CDR3 spans 17 residues. CDR3 bases: TGTGCCAGCAGCGAGTCCACGGGGACAGGGCCAAATTCACCCCTCCACTTT. Encoded protein: CASSESTGTGPNSPLHF.

This clonotype was counted a single time. The V gene is TRBV15, the J gene TRBJ1-1; D remains unclear. The germline V gene has CDR1 LNHNV and CDR2 YYDKDF (reference sequence). Trimming stripped 1 base from V and 1 base from J, with 10 bases between. The CDR3 is 15 residues long. CDR3 nucleotides: TGTGCCACCAGCAGAGGAGGGTTGACGAACACTGAAGCTTTCTTT. It yields the protein CATSRGGLTNTEAFF.

The chain carries TRBV9 and TRBJ1-2; 8 bases are a match to TRBD1. Per the germline V gene, CDR1 is SGDLS and CDR2 is YYNGEE. Germline trimming cut 4 bases from V and 3 bases from J; bases unmatched to any gene: 8. The length of the CDR3 is 15 residues. The DNA for the CDR3 is TGTGCCAGCAGCCCCCAGGACAGGGCGCACTATGGCTACACCTTC. Residues: CASSPQDRAHYGYTF.

V gene TRBV25-1 combines with J gene TRBJ1-1; a weak D match, TRBD1 (5 bases). Germline CDR1 and CDR2: MGHDK and SYGVNS. The CDR3 loop spans 13 amino acids. Trimming took 5 bases from V and 3 from J, leaving 10 bases between them. The CDR3 protein is CASSFEGDTEAFF. The CDR3 DNA is TGTGCCAGCAGTTTTGAAGGGGACACTGAAGCTTTCTTT.

This clonotype has more than one count but fewer than ten. This chain links TRBV27 with TRBJ2-3, with 7 positions matching TRBD2. Germline V gene data show CDR1 as MNHEY and CDR2 as SMNVEV (reference sequence). After removal of 2 bases from V and 1 base from J, the junction contained 15 bases not matched to a gene. The CDR3 consists of 19 residues. CDR3 loop: CASSLHPSRLAARTDTQYF. The CDR3 DNA reads as TGTGCCAGCAGTTTACACCCGAGCAGGCTAGCGGCTCGCACAGATACGCAGTATTTT.

This clonotype was picked up a small number of times. This chain joins TRBV6-5 and TRBJ2-7; 8 positions match TRBD2. CDR3 length: 15 residues. V lost 1 base, J lost 6 bases, and 8 bases stayed unmatched. Germline V gene data show CDR1 as MNHEY and CDR2 as SVGAGI. CDR3 region: CASSYLGSGGAEQYF. For the CDR3, the DNA is TGTGCCAGCAGTTACTTGGGATCGGGGGGGGCCGAGCAGTACTTC.

This clonotype was detected many times. Here the CDR3 reads CATSDPPAGTDTQYF. The CDR3 DNA is TGTGCCACCAGTGACCCCCCCGCGGGCACAGATACGCAGTATTTT. The chain carries TRBV24-1 and TRBJ2-3; D call uncertain. The ends were cut back, 4 bases at V and 1 base at J, with 11 bases in the middle. Germline V gene lookup returns CDR1 KGHDR and CDR2 SFDVKD. The CDR3 is 15 residues long.

At least ten counts were recorded for this clonotype. The genes are TRBV5-5 and TRBJ2-7, with D unresolved. Trimming took off 2 bases at V and 2 bases at J, with 5 bases between the two ends. Germline loops: CDR1 SGHKS, CDR2 YYEKEE (reference sequence). The CDR3 loop spans 12 amino acids. CDR3 region: CASSLPTYEQYF. In DNA form, the CDR3 reads TGTGCCAGCAGCTTACCTACCTACGAGCAGTACTTC.